This TCR beta chain came from a study of T-cell reconstitution after alpha-beta-depleted transplantation in children. This CDR3 is built from 15 residues. J was trimmed by 8 bases and V by 5 bases; bases with no gene match: 9. Germline V lookup: CDR1 SGDLS, CDR2 YYNGEE. Unique molecular identifiers were incorporated when the TCRbeta library was constructed. Each CDR3 protein gets one entry after TCRdb re-called the PCR reads with MiXCR. The sample consists of some 200,000 distinct CDR3 sequences, around 8.4% of them appearing once. Study-level results: Newly produced T cells mostly provided counts and TCRbeta diversity after one year, as hyperexpanded clones declined.

This clonotype has ten or more counts. Its specificity is not known. The sequence derives from a male patient aged 2 to 10 who had a stem cell transplant for acute myeloid leukemia, so the T cells may come from the graft donor. The specimen comprised PBMCs, mostly from graft donor cells, sampled 360 days after TCRalphabeta/CD19-depleted stem cell transplant. The V and J genes are TRBV9 and TRBJ2-1; 11 bases map to TRBD2. As DNA, the CDR3 is TGTGCCAGCAGACCGACGACTAGCGGGACAGATGAGCAGTTCTTC. Its translation is CASRPTTSGTDEQFF.